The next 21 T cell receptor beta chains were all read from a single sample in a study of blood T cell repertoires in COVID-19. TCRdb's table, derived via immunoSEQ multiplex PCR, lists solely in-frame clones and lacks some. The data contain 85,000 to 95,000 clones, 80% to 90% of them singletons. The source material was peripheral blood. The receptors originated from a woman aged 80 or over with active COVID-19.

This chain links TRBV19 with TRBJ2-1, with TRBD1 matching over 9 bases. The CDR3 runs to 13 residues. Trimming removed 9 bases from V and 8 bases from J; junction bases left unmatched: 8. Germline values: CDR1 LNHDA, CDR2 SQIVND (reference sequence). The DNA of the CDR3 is TGTGCCAGCCGGGACAGGGTCGTCCATGAGCAGTTCTTC. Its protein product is CASRDRVVHEQFF.

CDR3 DNA sequence: TGCAGCGTTAGAGAGCTAGCGGGTAGTCAAGAGACCCAGTACTTC. Protein sequence: CSVRELAGSQETQYF. The chain employs TRBV29-1 and TRBJ2-5; 8 bases are shared with TRBD2. The CDR3 has 15 amino acids. CDR1 is SQVTM and CDR2 is ANQGSEA in the germline V gene. V was clipped by 5 bases and J by 2 bases; unmatched bases: 10.

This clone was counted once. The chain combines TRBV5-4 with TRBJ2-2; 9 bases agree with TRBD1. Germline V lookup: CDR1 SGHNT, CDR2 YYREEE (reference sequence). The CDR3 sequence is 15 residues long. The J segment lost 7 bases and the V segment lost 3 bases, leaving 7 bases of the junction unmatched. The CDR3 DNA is TGTGCCAGCAGCTCCGGGACAGGGATTGACGGGGAGCTGTTTTTT. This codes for CASSSGTGIDGELFF.

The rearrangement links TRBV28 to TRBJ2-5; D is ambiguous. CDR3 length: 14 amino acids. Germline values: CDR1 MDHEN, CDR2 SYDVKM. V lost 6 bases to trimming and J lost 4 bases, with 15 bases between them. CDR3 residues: CASSSSSLPETQYF. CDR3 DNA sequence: TGTGCCAGCAGCTCCTCTTCCCTCCCAGAGACCCAGTACTTC.

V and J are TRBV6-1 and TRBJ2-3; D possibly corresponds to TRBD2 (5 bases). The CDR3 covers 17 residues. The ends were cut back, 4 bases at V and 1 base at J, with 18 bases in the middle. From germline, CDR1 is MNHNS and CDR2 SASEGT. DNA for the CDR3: TGTGCCAGCAGTGGCGGGTGGGGAGATTTTGGCACAGATACGCAGTATTTT. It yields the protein CASSGGWGDFGTDTQYF.

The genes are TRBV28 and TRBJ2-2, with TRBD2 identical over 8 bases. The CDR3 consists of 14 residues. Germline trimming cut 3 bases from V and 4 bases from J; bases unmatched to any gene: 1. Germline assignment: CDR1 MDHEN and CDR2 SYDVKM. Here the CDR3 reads CASSFGGATGELFF. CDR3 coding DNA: TGTGCCAGCAGTTTCGGGGGGGCCACCGGGGAGCTGTTTTTT.

The CDR3 sequence is CASSPWDRQETQYF. In nucleotides, the CDR3 is TGTGCCAGCAGTCCCTGGGACAGACAAGAGACCCAGTACTTC. The rearrangement links TRBV27 to TRBJ2-5, with 7 bases that match TRBD1. V lost 5 bases and J lost 2; bases outside the gene matches: 5. CDR3 length: 14 amino acids. Germline assignment: CDR1 MNHEY and CDR2 SMNVEV (reference sequence).

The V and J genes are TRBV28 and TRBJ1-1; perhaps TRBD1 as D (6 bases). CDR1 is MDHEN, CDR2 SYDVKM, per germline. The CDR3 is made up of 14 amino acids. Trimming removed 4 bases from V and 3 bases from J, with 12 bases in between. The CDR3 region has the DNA TGTGCCAGCAGTTGGGACAATAGGGACACTGAAGCTTTCTTT. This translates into CASSWDNRDTEAFF.

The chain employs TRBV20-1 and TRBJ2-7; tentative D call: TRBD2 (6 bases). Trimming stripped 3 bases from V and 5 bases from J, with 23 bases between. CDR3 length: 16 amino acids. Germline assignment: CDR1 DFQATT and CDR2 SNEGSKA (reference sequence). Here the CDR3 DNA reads TGCAGTGCTAGTAGTACTGGTTCCAGCGCGGGAAACGAGCAGTACTTC. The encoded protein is CSASSTGSSAGNEQYF.

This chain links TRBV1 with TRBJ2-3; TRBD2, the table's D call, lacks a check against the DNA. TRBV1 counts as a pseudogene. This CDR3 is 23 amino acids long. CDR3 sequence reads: CTSSQAPRSIRLAPLHDTDTQYF. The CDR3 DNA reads TGCACCAGCAGCCAAGCCCCTAGGTCGATTCGACTAGCCCCCCTGCATGATACAGATACGCAGTATTTT.

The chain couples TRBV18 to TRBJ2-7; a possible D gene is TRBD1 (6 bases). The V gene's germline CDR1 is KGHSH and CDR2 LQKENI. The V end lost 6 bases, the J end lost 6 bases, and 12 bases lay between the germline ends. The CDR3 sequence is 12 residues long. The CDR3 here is CASSGDNSEQYF. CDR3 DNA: TGTGCCAGCTCGGGGGACAATTCCGAGCAGTACTTC.

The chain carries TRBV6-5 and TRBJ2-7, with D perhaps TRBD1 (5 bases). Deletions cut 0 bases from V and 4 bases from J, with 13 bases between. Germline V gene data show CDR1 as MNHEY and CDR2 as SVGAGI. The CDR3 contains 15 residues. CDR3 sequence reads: CASSYSSYRGYEQYF. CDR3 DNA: TGTGCCAGCAGTTACTCCTCTTATAGGGGTTACGAGCAGTACTTC.

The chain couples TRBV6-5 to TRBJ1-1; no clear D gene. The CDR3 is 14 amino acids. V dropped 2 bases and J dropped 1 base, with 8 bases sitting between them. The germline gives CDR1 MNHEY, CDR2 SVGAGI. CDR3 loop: CASSYNTRNTEAFF. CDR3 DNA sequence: TGTGCCAGCAGTTACAACACACGGAACACTGAAGCTTTCTTT.

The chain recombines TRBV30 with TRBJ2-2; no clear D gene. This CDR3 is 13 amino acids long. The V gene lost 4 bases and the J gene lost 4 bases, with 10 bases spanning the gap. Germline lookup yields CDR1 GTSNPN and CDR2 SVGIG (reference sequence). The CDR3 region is CAWTLQFTGELFF. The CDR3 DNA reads TGTGCCTGGACTTTACAGTTCACCGGGGAGCTGTTTTTT.

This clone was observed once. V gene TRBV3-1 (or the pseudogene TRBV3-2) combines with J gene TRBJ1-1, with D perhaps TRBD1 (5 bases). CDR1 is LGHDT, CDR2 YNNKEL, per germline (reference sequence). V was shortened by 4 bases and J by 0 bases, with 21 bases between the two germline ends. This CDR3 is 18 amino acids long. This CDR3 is CASSPHPGGQTLNTEAFF. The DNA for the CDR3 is TGTGCCAGCAGCCCCCACCCGGGGGGTCAGACTCTGAACACTGAAGCTTTCTTT.

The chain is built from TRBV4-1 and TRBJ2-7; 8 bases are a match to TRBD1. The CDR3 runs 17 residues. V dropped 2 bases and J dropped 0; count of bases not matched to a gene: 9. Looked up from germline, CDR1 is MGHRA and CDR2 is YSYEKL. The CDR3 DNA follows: TGCGCCAGCAGCCAAACATGGGGGACAGGAACCTCCTACGAGCAGTACTTC. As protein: CASSQTWGTGTSYEQYF.

This CDR3 is CASSRTNGIEQYF. Here the CDR3 DNA reads TGTGCCAGCAGCCGTACTAATGGTATCGAGCAGTACTTC. The rearrangement links TRBV3-1 (or the pseudogene TRBV3-2) to TRBJ2-7; D not certain. Looked up from germline, CDR1 is LGHDT and CDR2 is YNNKEL (reference sequence). Trimming pared 4 bases from V and 6 bases from J, leaving 13 bases between. This CDR3 has 13 amino acids.

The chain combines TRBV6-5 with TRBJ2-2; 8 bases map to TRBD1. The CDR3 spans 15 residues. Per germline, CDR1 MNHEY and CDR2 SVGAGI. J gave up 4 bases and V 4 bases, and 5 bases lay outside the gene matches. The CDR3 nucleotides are TGTGCCAGCAGTTTTCGGACAGGGATCACCGGGGAGCTGTTTTTT. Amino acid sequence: CASSFRTGITGELFF.

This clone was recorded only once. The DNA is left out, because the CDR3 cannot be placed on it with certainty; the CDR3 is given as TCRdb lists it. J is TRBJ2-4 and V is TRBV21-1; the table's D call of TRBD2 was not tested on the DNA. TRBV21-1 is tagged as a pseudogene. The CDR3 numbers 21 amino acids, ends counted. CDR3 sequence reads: CASSPEWWASGSPGAKNIQYF.

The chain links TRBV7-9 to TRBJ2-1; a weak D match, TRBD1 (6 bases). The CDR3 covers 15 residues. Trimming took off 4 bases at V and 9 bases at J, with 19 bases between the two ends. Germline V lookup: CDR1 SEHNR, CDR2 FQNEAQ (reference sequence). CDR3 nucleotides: TGTGCCAGCAGCTCCACGGACAGTAAAGAGCTTGAGCAGTTCTTC. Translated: CASSSTDSKELEQFF.

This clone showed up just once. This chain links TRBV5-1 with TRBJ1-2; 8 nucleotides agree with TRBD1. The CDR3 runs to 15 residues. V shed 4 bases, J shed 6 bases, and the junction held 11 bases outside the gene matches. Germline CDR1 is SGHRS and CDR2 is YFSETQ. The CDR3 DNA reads TGCGCCAGCAGCCTGTCGGGACAGGAACACCATGGCTACACCTTC. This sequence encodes CASSLSGQEHHGYTF.